This T cell receptor (beta chain) was captured by sequencing in a study of shared clonotypes between healthy human individuals. This clone has a single count. The target antigen is unknown. CDR3 length equals 15 residues. V gave up 1 base and J gave up 4 bases; unmatched junction bases: 3. Germline-derived CDR1 and CDR2 are MGHRA and YSYEKL. Study results and caveats: For naive CD4 cells, around 5% of clonotypes were shared across several donors.

Naive CD8 cells, CD45RO-negative and positively selected for CCR7, excluded terminally differentiated effector memory CD45RA+ cells. Generated by immunoSEQ multiplex PCR, the TCRdb table keeps only in-frame clones and is missing some. The repertoire includes 550,000 to 600,000 clones, 98% of them detected once, and 0.3% sits in the top ten. The V call is TRBV4-1, the J call TRBJ2-1; 8 nucleotides agree with TRBD1. The sequencing sample was made of naive CD8+ T cells sorted from blood. This sequence originates from a young man in good health. The CDR3 nucleotides are TGCGCCAGCAGCCAAGCCGGGACAGGATACAATGAGCAGTTCTTC. Its translation: CASSQAGTGYNEQFF.